This TCR beta chain was sequenced in a study of T-cell reconstitution after alpha-beta-depleted transplantation in children. Study-level points and caveats: Approximately two months post-transplant, alpha-beta T cells reportedly originated from several hundred expanded graft clones. Newly produced T cells mostly accounted for T-cell counts and diversity one year post-transplant. Surviving thymic progenitors and recipient T cells were the source of high TCRbeta diversity at day 60 in some patients.

Trimming took off 3 bases at V and 5 bases at J, with 9 bases between the two ends. The CDR3 totals 13 residues. Per the germline V gene, CDR1 is KGHSH and CDR2 is LQKENI. In its sample, this clonotype was seen a few times. The antigen is not known. Unique molecular identifiers were used to barcode this TCRbeta library. TCRdb reprocessed the PCR reads with MiXCR, giving one entry per CDR3 protein. The repertoire holds some 130,000 distinct CDR3 sequences, around 9.8% seen once, with nearly 25% in the top ten. The specimen comprised PBMCs, mostly from graft donor cells, sampled 180 days after TCRalphabeta/CD19-depleted stem cell transplant. The chain has TRBV18 and TRBJ2-3; no reliable D call. The clonotype originates from a girl under three years old who had a stem cell transplant for combined immunodeficiency, so the T cells may come from the graft donor. The CDR3 protein is CASSPSRLDTQYF. CDR3 bases: TGTGCCAGCTCACCTTCCCGATTAGATACGCAGTATTTT. The variable domain in full, with the rest retrieved from reference TRBV18 and TRBJ2-3, is NAGVMQNPRHLVRRRGQEARLRCSPMKGHSHVYWYRQLPEEGLKFMVYLQKENIIDESGMPKERFSAEFPKEGPSILRIQQVVRGDSAAYFCASSPSRLDTQYFGPGTRLTVL.